These 30 T cell receptor beta chains share one sample of origin, sequenced in a study of CD4 T cells in relation to SARS-CoV-2 and coronaviruses. Data came from immunoSEQ multiplex PCR; TCRdb stores just in-frame clones and leaves some out. The table shows about 59,000 clones, with 86% occurring only once. The unexposed donors gave CD4+ T cells in about 2011-2018, prior to COVID-19. Source material: memory CD4+ T cells from PBMCs. The receptor set was obtained from a human donor in good health.

The chain joins TRBV3-1 (or the pseudogene TRBV3-2) to TRBJ2-7; tentative D call: TRBD2 (5 bases). Germline values: CDR1 LGHDT, CDR2 YNNKEL (reference sequence). Trimming cost V 3 bases and J 2 bases, with 8 bases left between them. The CDR3 has 13 amino acids. CDR3 region: CASSQDSPYEQYF. In DNA, the CDR3 is TGTGCCAGCAGCCAGGACTCTCCCTACGAGCAGTACTTC.

V usage is TRBV11-2 and J usage is TRBJ2-6; D uncertain. Trimming removed 5 bases at V and 0 bases at J, with 14 bases between. Germline V gene lookup returns CDR1 SGHAT and CDR2 FQNNGV. The CDR3 totals 17 residues. The CDR3 region is CASSPRGVFSGANVLTF. DNA for the CDR3: TGTGCCAGCAGCCCCCGTGGCGTCTTCTCTGGGGCCAACGTCCTGACTTTC. The full variable domain, with the rest looked up from reference TRBV11-2 and TRBJ2-6, is EAGVAQSPRYKIIEKRQSVAFWCNPISGHATLYWYQQILGQGPKLLIQFQNNGVVDDSQLPKDRFSAERLKGVDSTLKIQPAKLEDSAVYLCASSPRGVFSGANVLTFGAGSRLTVL.

The J gene is TRBJ1-2, the V gene TRBV7-3; D is uncertain. There are 16 residues in the CDR3. The germline V gene has CDR1 SGHTA and CDR2 FQGTGA. V lost 5 bases and J lost 2, with 18 bases in between. The CDR3 bases are TGTGCCAGCAGCATCGGACCTTCCGATGGGAACTATGGCTACACCTTC. It yields the protein CASSIGPSDGNYGYTF.

A single count supports this clone. The CDR3 region is CASSVVKRETFNEQFF. CDR3 coding DNA: TGTGCCAGCAGCGTAGTCAAGCGGGAGACCTTCAATGAGCAGTTCTTC. The chain links TRBV9 to TRBJ2-1; TRBD2 agrees at 8 bases. CDR3 length: 16 amino acids. V lost 0 bases to trimming and J lost 6 bases; unmatched junction nucleotides: 8. CDR1 SGDLS and CDR2 YYNGEE come from the germline V gene.

This clone is a singleton in its sample. The rearrangement uses TRBV15 and TRBJ2-7, with D maybe TRBD2 (5 bases). Trimming stripped 0 bases from V and 6 bases from J, with 18 bases between. Per the germline V gene, CDR1 is LNHNV and CDR2 is YYDKDF (reference sequence). There are 16 residues in the CDR3. CDR3 DNA: TGTGCCACCAGCAGAGAACCACCCGGAGGTCCCTCCGAGCAGTACTTC. The encoded protein is CATSREPPGGPSEQYF.

The rearrangement uses TRBV29-1 and TRBJ1-1; TRBD1 is a possible D gene (5 bases). Per germline, CDR1 SQVTM and CDR2 ANQGSEA. The CDR3 sequence is 11 residues long. The V end was cut by 4 bases, the J end by 4 bases, with 7 bases between. The CDR3 bases are TGCAGCGTTGCAGGGACCACTGAAGCTTTCTTT. Translated, it gives CSVAGTTEAFF.

The chain employs TRBV15 and TRBJ2-1; no clear D. CDR3 length: 14 residues. Germline assignment: CDR1 LNHNV and CDR2 YYDKDF (reference sequence). V was shortened by 0 bases and J by 6 bases, with 9 bases between the two germline ends. The DNA of the CDR3 is TGTGCCACCAGCAGAGACGGTTTCAGCAATGAGCAGTTCTTC. This gives the protein CATSRDGFSNEQFF.

This clone appeared a single time. The chain links TRBV18 to TRBJ2-7; the D gene is possibly TRBD1 (5 bases). This CDR3 spans 15 amino acids. Germline V gene lookup returns CDR1 KGHSH and CDR2 LQKENI. Trimming stripped 1 base from V and 5 bases from J, with 15 bases between. The CDR3 coding sequence is TGTGCCAGCTCACCACTAGGGGCGTCAAGTGACGAGCAGTACTTC. Translation: CASSPLGASSDEQYF.

The CDR3 is CASSLSGTQYF. The CDR3 nucleotides read TGCGCCAGCAGCCTCAGTGGGACGCAGTATTTT. The chain links TRBV5-1 to TRBJ2-3; D is uncertain. The CDR3 is 11 residues long. The V gene's germline CDR1 is SGHRS and CDR2 YFSETQ. The V end was cut by 4 bases, the J end by 9 bases, with 9 bases between.

The chain carries TRBV11-2 and TRBJ2-1, with 13 bases matching TRBD2. In germline, CDR1 is SGHAT, CDR2 FQNNGV. This CDR3 region has 16 residues. J was trimmed by 2 bases and V by 4 bases; bases with no gene match: 2. This CDR3 is CASSSLAGGPYNEQFF. In nucleotides, the CDR3 is TGTGCCAGCAGCTCACTAGCGGGAGGGCCCTACAATGAGCAGTTCTTC.

The sample holds a few counts of this clone. The rearrangement uses TRBV4-2 and TRBJ2-7; 8 nucleotides align to TRBD2. The CDR3 consists of 17 residues. Germline CDR1 LGHNA, CDR2 YNFKEQ. V was pared by 1 base and J by 3 bases, with 11 bases of the junction left unmatched. The CDR3 coding sequence is TGTGCCAGCAGCCAAGCTTCGGGAGGGTCGCTCCTCTACGAGCAGTACTTC. Translating it yields CASSQASGGSLLYEQYF.

Notes on this clone: The junction differs from germline at one of its ends, possibly a read error. The J gene is TRBJ2-7, the V gene TRBV28, with D tentatively TRBD2 (6 bases). This CDR3 comprises 11 residues. Germline V gene data show CDR1 as MDHEN and CDR2 as SYDVKM. CDR3 region: CSAGRAYEQYF. The CDR3 region has the DNA TGCTCGGCGGGAAGGGCCTACGAGCAGTACTTC.

The chain combines TRBV20-1 with TRBJ1-1; D is unresolved. Germline loops: CDR1 DFQATT, CDR2 SNEGSKA (reference sequence). This CDR3 is built from 10 residues. The V end was cut by 6 bases, the J end by 10 bases, with 12 bases between. The CDR3 DNA sequence: TGCAGTGCCCTGGACCAAAGAGCTTTCTTT. Translating gives CSALDQRAFF.

This clone was found once. The gene calls are TRBV4-2 and TRBJ2-1, with D perhaps matching TRBD1 or TRBD2 (5 bases each). The V gene lost 5 bases and the J gene lost 0 bases, with 11 bases spanning the gap. CDR1 LGHNA and CDR2 YNFKEQ come from the germline V gene. This CDR3 has 15 amino acids. The CDR3 DNA reads as TGTGCCAGCAGCGCACGGGGCAACTCCTACAATGAGCAGTTCTTC. Translated, it gives CASSARGNSYNEQFF.

This clone has a single count. This rearrangement joins TRBV6-2 or TRBV6-3 to TRBJ1-6; D not certain. Germline values: CDR1 MNHEY, CDR2 SVGEGT. The CDR3 has 12 amino acids. Trimming left V 4 bases short and J 12 bases short, with 10 bases between. The CDR3 nucleotides are TGTGCCAGCAGTTGGACGGTGGGACCCCTCCACTTT. Translated, it gives CASSWTVGPLHF.

This clone appeared a single time. The chain links TRBV20-1 to TRBJ2-3; D is unresolved. V was trimmed by 6 bases and J by 8 bases, leaving 12 bases between them. The CDR3 length is 11 residues. CDR1 and CDR2 (germline): DFQATT, SNEGSKA (reference sequence). CDR3 in DNA: TGCAGTGCCAACTGGGATGGTACGCAGTATTTT. It encodes CSANWDGTQYF.

The V gene is TRBV15, the J gene TRBJ1-3; tentative D call: TRBD1 (5 bases). The CDR3 consists of 15 residues. Germline V gives CDR1 LNHNV, CDR2 YYDKDF (reference sequence). V was shortened by 3 bases and J by 2 bases, with 11 bases between the two germline ends. The CDR3 is CATSSWDPTGNTIYF. The CDR3 DNA follows: TGTGCCACCAGCAGTTGGGACCCCACTGGAAACACCATATATTTT. Complete variable domain (other parts from reference TRBV15 and TRBJ1-3): DAMVIQNPRYQVTQFGKPVTLSCSQTLNHNVMYWYQQKSSQAPKLLFHYYDKDFNNEADTPDNFQSRRPNTSFCFLDIRSPGLGDTAMYLCATSSWDPTGNTIYFGEGSWLTVV.

This clone was recorded only once. The J gene is TRBJ2-2, the V gene TRBV6-5; unclear D gene. Germline CDR1 reads MNHEY; CDR2 reads SVGAGI. The CDR3 has 14 residues. The ends were cut back, 2 bases at V and 4 bases at J, with 8 bases in the middle. CDR3 nucleotides: TGTGCCAGCAGTTACAATACGGGCACCGGGGAGCTGTTTTTT. Translation: CASSYNTGTGELFF.

The CDR3 loop reads CASSIKGAQTQYF. CDR3 sequence (DNA): TGTGCCAGTAGTATAAAGGGGGCGCAGACCCAGTACTTC. The chain uses TRBV19 and TRBJ2-5, with 7 bases that match TRBD1. Looked up from germline, CDR1 is LNHDA and CDR2 is SQIVND (reference sequence). This CDR3 contains 13 residues. V shed 2 bases, J shed 6 bases, and the junction held 3 bases outside the gene matches.

The chain combines TRBV5-4 with TRBJ1-2; 7 positions agree with TRBD1. The CDR3 consists of 15 residues. Germline V CDR1 and CDR2: SGHNT, YYREEE (reference sequence). The V and J ends lost 3 bases and 8 bases, in that order; junction bases with no gene match: 13. The CDR3, as DNA: TGTGCCAGCAGCTCCGCCACCAGGGGGGGGCGCGGCTACACCTTC. Residues: CASSSATRGGRGYTF.

This clone has a single count. The chain combines TRBV18 with TRBJ1-1; a possible D gene is TRBD1 (5 bases). Germline V gene lookup returns CDR1 KGHSH and CDR2 LQKENI. This CDR3 has 14 amino acids. V was pared by 3 bases and J by 3 bases, with 11 bases between. DNA of the CDR3: TGTGCCAGCTCACCCCAGGGTTGGGACACTGAAGCTTTCTTT. Translated: CASSPQGWDTEAFF.

The V and J genes are TRBV7-9 and TRBJ2-1; 9 nucleotides agree with TRBD1. The CDR3 is made up of 16 amino acids. Looked up from germline, CDR1 is SEHNR and CDR2 is FQNEAQ (reference sequence). After removal of 7 bases from V and 5 bases from J, the junction contained 12 bases not matched to a gene. CDR3 nucleotides: TGTGCCAGCATCAAAAGGGGGGACAGGGCACACAATGAGCAGTTCTTC. This translates into CASIKRGDRAHNEQFF.

This clone was seen once. The J gene is TRBJ2-5, the V gene TRBV18; 9 bases fit TRBD2. The CDR3 contains 15 residues. Looked up from germline, CDR1 is KGHSH and CDR2 is LQKENI. After removal of 1 base from V and 4 bases from J, the junction contained 4 bases not matched to a gene. CDR3 protein: CASSPLAGVVETQYF. The CDR3 DNA follows: TGTGCCAGCTCACCACTAGCGGGAGTCGTAGAGACCCAGTACTTC.

V gene TRBV5-1 combines with J gene TRBJ1-1; TRBD1 is a possible D gene (6 bases). Germline assignment: CDR1 SGHRS and CDR2 YFSETQ. The CDR3 contains 15 residues. V lost 4 bases to trimming and J lost 4 bases, with 17 bases between them. DNA of the CDR3: TGCGCCAGCAGCATTTCAGGGGAAAGGGGCACTGAAGCTTTCTTT. This translates into CASSISGERGTEAFF.

The chain joins TRBV24-1 to TRBJ2-2; D may be TRBD2 (6 bases). The CDR3 totals 11 residues. CDR1 and CDR2 (germline): KGHDR, SFDVKD. V was cut by 7 bases and J by 10 bases, with 9 bases left in between. The CDR3 loop reads CATSTREELFF. The CDR3 DNA sequence: TGTGCCACCAGCACGCGGGAGGAGCTGTTTTTT.

This clone was seen a handful of times. V and J are TRBV7-3 and TRBJ1-2, with TRBD1 matching 7 bases. The V segment lost 5 bases and the J segment 7 bases; nucleotides outside the gene matches: 7. Germline V gene lookup returns CDR1 SGHTA and CDR2 FQGTGA. The CDR3 totals 13 residues. CDR3 sequence: CASSKTGVFGYTF. The CDR3 DNA reads TGTGCCAGCAGCAAAACAGGGGTGTTTGGCTACACCTTC. The full variable domain, with the rest looked up from reference TRBV7-3 and TRBJ1-2, is GAGVSQTPSNKVTEKGKYVELRCDPISGHTALYWYRQSLGQGPEFLIYFQGTGAADDSGLPNDRFFAVRPEGSVSTLKIQRTERGDSAVYLCASSKTGVFGYTFGSGTRLTVV.

There are a few counts of this clone. The gene calls are TRBV27 and TRBJ1-3; no reliable D call. CDR1 is MNHEY, CDR2 SMNVEV, per germline (reference sequence). Trimming stripped 6 bases from V and 0 bases from J, with 12 bases between. The CDR3 is 15 amino acids. CDR3 sequence: CASRVALNSGNTIYF. CDR3 coding DNA: TGTGCCAGCAGGGTTGCCCTTAACTCTGGAAACACCATATATTTT.

This clone was found once. The V call is TRBV5-1, the J call TRBJ2-3, with D possibly being TRBD2 (6 bases). The CDR3 is 15 amino acids. Germline CDR1 is SGHRS and CDR2 is YFSETQ. The ends were cut back, 2 bases at V and 0 bases at J, with 10 bases in the middle. The CDR3 protein is CASSLGEDSTDTQYF. The CDR3 region has the DNA TGCGCCAGCAGCTTAGGGGAGGATAGCACAGATACGCAGTATTTT.

CDR3 sequence reads: CASSFDQGSPLHF. As DNA, the CDR3 is TGTGCCAGCAGTTTCGACCAGGGGTCACCCCTCCACTTT. The chain recombines TRBV28 with TRBJ1-6; the D gene is possibly TRBD1 (6 bases). This CDR3 contains 13 residues. Deletions cut 3 bases from V and 10 bases from J, with 10 bases between. Germline V CDR1 and CDR2: MDHEN, SYDVKM.

The rearrangement uses TRBV5-1 and TRBJ1-5, with a weak D call TRBD1 (5 bases). Germline V CDR1 and CDR2: SGHRS, YFSETQ. Trimming removed 0 bases at V and 7 bases at J, with 17 bases between. CDR3 length: 16 residues. The CDR3, as DNA: TGCGCCAGCAGCTTGGGGCCGGGACCCTCCATCCAGCCCCAGCATTTT. Its translation: CASSLGPGPSIQPQHF.